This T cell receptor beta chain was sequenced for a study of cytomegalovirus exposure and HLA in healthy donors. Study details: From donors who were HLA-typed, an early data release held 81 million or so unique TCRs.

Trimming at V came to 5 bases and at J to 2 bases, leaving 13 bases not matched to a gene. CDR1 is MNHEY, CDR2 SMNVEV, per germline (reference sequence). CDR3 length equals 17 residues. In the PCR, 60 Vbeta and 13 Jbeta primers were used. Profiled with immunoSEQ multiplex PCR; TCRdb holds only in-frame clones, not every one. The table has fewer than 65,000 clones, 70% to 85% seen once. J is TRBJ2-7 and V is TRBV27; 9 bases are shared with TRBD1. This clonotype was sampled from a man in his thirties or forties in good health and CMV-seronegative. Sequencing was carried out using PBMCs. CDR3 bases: TGTGCCAGCAGTCTAGGACAGGGGTACGATCTTACCTACGAGCAGTACTTC. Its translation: CASSLGQGYDLTYEQYF.